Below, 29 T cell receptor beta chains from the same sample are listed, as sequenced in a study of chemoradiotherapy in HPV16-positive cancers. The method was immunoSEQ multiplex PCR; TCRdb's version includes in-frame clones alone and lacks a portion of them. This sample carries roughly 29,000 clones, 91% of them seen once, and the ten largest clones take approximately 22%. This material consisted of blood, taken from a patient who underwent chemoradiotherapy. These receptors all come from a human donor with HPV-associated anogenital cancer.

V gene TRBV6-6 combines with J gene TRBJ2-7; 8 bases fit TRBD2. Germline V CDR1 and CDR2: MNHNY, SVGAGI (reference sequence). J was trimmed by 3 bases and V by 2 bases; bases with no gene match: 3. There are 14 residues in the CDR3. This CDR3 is CASSYRGLVYEQYF. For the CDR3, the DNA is TGTGCCAGCAGTTACCGGGGACTAGTCTACGAGCAGTACTTC.

In DNA form, the CDR3 reads TGTGCCAGTTCGGGGAGGAGGTTCACTGAAGCTTTCTTT. This gives the protein CASSGRRFTEAFF. The gene calls are TRBV19 and TRBJ1-1; D not resolved. The germline V gene encodes CDR1 LNHDA and CDR2 SQIVND (reference sequence). The CDR3 is made up of 13 amino acids. V lost 8 bases and J 4 bases, leaving 14 bases between the germline ends.

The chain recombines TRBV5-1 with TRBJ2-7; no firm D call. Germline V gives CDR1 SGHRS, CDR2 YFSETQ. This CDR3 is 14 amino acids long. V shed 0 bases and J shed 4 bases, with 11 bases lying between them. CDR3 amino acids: CASSLVQPQYEQYF. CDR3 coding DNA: TGCGCCAGCAGCTTGGTACAGCCCCAGTACGAGCAGTACTTC.

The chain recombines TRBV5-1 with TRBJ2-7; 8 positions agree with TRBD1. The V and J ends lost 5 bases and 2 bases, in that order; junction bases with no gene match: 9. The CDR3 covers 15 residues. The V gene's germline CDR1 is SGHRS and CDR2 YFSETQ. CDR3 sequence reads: CASSYMPGQAYEQYF. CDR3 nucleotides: TGCGCCAGCAGTTATATGCCGGGACAGGCCTACGAGCAGTACTTC.

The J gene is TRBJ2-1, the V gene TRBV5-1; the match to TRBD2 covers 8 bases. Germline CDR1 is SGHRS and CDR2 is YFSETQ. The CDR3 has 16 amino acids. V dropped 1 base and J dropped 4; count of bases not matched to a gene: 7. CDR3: CASSLIPGGGYNEQFF. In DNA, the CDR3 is TGCGCCAGCAGCTTGATTCCGGGAGGGGGTTACAATGAGCAGTTCTTC.

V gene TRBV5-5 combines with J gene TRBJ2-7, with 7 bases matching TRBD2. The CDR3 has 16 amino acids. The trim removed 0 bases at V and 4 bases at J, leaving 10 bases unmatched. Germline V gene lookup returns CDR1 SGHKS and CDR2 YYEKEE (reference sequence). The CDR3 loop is CASSLEGGPGGYEQYF. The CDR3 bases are TGTGCCAGCAGCTTGGAGGGAGGGCCCGGCGGGTACGAGCAGTACTTC.

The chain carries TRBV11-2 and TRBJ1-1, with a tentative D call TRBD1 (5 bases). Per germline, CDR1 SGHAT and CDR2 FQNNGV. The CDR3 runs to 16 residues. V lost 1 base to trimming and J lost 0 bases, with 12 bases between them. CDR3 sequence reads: CASSLVQGRMNTEAFF. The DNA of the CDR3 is TGTGCCAGCAGCTTAGTGCAGGGTCGAATGAACACTGAAGCTTTCTTT.

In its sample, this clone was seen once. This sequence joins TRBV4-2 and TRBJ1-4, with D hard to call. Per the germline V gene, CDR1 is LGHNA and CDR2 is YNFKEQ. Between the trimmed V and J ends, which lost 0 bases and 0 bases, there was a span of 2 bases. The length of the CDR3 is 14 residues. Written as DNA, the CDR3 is TGTGCCAGCAGCCAAGACTCAACTAATGAAAAACTGTTTTTT. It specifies CASSQDSTNEKLFF.

Written as DNA, the CDR3 is TGTGCCAGCAGTTACGGGGACAGGTTTGCCTCTGGCTACACCTTC. Translated: CASSYGDRFASGYTF. V usage is TRBV6-5 and J usage is TRBJ1-2; TRBD1 agrees at 8 bases. CDR1 MNHEY and CDR2 SVGAGI come from the germline V gene. V lost 2 bases, J lost 7 bases, and 9 bases stayed unmatched. The CDR3 is 15 residues long.

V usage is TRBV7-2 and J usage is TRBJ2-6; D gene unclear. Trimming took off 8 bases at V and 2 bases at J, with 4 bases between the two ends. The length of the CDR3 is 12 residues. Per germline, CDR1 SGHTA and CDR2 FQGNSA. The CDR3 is CASRPGANVLTF. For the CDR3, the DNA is TGTGCCAGCCGCCCTGGGGCCAACGTCCTGACTTTC. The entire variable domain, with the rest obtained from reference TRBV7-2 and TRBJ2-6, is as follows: GAGVSQSPSNKVTEKGKDVELRCDPISGHTALYWYRQSLGQGLEFLIYFQGNSAPDKSGLPSDRFSAERTGGSVSTLTIQRTQQEDSAVYLCASRPGANVLTFGAGSRLTVL.

CDR3: CASSFSQGTYEQYF. As DNA, the CDR3 is TGTGCCAGCAGCTTTAGTCAGGGCACCTACGAGCAGTACTTC. The chain joins TRBV7-2 to TRBJ2-7; perhaps TRBD1 as D (5 bases). This CDR3 is built from 14 residues. Germline-derived CDR1 and CDR2 are SGHTA and FQGNSA. V lost 3 bases, J lost 2 bases, and 11 bases lay in between. Drawing the rest from reference TRBV7-2 and TRBJ2-7, the complete variable domain is GAGVSQSPSNKVTEKGKDVELRCDPISGHTALYWYRQSLGQGLEFLIYFQGNSAPDKSGLPSDRFSAERTGGSVSTLTIQRTQQEDSAVYLCASSFSQGTYEQYFGPGTRLTVT.

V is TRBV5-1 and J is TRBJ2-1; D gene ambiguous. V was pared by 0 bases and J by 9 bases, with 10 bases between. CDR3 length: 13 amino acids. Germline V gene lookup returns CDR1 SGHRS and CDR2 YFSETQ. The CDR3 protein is CASSLDLSSEQFF. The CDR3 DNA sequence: TGCGCCAGCAGCTTGGACCTTAGCAGTGAGCAGTTCTTC.

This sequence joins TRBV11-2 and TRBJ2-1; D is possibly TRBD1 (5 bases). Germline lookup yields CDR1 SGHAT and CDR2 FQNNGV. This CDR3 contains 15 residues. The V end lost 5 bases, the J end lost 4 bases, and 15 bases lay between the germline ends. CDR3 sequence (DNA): TGTGCCAGCAGCCCCAGGGTGGATCTTTACAATGAGCAGTTCTTC. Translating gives CASSPRVDLYNEQFF. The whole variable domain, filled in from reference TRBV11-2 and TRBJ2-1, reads EAGVAQSPRYKIIEKRQSVAFWCNPISGHATLYWYQQILGQGPKLLIQFQNNGVVDDSQLPKDRFSAERLKGVDSTLKIQPAKLEDSAVYLCASSPRVDLYNEQFFGPGTRLTVL.

CDR3 region: CASSLEGNTIYF. For the CDR3, the DNA is TGTGCCAGCAGCTTAGAGGGGAACACCATATATTTT. The chain recombines TRBV13 with TRBJ1-3; tentatively, D is TRBD1 (5 bases). From germline, CDR1 is PRHDT and CDR2 FYEKMQ (reference sequence). This CDR3 comprises 12 residues. Trimming left V 1 base short and J 7 bases short, with 5 bases between.

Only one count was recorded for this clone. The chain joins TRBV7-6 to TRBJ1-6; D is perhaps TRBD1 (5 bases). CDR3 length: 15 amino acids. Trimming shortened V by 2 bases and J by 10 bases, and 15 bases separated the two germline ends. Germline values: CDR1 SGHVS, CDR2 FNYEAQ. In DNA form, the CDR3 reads TGTGCCAGCAGCTTAAAAGACCAGGGCAACTCACCCCTCCACTTT. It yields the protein CASSLKDQGNSPLHF. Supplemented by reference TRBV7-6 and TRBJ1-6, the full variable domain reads GAGVSQSPRYKVTKRGQDVALRCDPISGHVSLYWYRQALGQGPEFLTYFNYEAQQDKSGLPNDRFSAERPEGSISTLTIQRTEQRDSAMYRCASSLKDQGNSPLHFGNGTRLTVT.

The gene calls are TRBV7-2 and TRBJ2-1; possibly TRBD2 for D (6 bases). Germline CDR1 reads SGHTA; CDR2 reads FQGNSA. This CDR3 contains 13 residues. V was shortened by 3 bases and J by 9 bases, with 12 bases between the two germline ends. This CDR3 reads CASSFPYGGEQFF. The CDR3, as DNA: TGTGCCAGCAGCTTTCCCTACGGGGGTGAGCAGTTCTTC.

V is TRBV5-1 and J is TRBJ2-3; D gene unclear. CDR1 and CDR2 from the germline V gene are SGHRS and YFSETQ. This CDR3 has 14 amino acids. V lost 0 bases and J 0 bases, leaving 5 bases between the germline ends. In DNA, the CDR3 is TGCGCCAGCAGCTTGGTATCGAGCACAGATACGCAGTATTTT. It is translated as CASSLVSSTDTQYF.

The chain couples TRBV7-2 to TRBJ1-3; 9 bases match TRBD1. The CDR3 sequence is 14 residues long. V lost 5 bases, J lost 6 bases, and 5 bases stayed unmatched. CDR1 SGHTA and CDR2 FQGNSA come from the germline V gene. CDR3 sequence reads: CASSRDRVANTIYF. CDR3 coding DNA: TGTGCCAGCAGCCGGGACAGGGTTGCAAACACCATATATTTT.

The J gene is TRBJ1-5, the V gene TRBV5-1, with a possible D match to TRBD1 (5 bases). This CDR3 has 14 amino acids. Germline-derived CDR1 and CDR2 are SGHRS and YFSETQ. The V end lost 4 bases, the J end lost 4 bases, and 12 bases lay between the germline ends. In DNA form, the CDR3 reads TGCGCCAGCAGCCGGGACGGAATAAATCAGCCCCAGCATTTT. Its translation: CASSRDGINQPQHF.

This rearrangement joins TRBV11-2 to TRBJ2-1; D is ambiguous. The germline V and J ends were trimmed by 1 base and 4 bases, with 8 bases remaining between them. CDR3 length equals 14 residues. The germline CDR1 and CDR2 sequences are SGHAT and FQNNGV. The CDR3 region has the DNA TGTGCCAGCAGCTTAGGTCCTGAGTACAATGAGCAGTTCTTC. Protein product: CASSLGPEYNEQFF.

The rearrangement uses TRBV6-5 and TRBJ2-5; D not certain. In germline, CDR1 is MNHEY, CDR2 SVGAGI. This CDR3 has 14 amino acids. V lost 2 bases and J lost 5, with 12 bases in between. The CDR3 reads CASSYGPGRETQYF. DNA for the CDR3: TGTGCCAGCAGTTACGGGCCGGGTAGGGAGACCCAGTACTTC.

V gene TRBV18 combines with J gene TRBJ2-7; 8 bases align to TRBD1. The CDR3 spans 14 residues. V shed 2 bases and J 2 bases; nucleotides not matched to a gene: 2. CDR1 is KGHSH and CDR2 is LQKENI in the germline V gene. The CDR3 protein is CASSPRQGPYEQYF. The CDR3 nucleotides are TGTGCCAGCTCACCAAGACAGGGGCCCTACGAGCAGTACTTC.

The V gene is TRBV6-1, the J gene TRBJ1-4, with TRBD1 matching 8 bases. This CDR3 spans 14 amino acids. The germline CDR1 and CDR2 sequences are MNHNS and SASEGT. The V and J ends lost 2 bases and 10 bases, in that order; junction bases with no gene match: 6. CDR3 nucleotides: TGTGCCAGCAGTGAACAGGGGGCGCGTGGAAAACTGTTTTTT. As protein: CASSEQGARGKLFF.

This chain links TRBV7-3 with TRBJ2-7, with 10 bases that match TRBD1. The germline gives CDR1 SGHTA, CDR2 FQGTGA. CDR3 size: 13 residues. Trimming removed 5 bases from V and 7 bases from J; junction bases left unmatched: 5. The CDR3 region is CASSTDRGREQYF. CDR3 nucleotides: TGTGCCAGCAGCACTGACAGGGGGCGGGAGCAGTACTTC.

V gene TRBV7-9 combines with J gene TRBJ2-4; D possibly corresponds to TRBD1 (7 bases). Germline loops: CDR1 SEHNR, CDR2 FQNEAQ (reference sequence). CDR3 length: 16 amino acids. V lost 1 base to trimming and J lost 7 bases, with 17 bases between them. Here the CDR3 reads CASSLDRGLIGNIQYF. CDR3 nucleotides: TGTGCCAGCAGCTTAGACAGGGGACTTATTGGGAACATTCAGTACTTC.

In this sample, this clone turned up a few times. The CDR3 bases are TGCGCCAGCAGCCAAGCGTTTCTAGGGGACTCACCCCTCCACTTT. Amino acids: CASSQAFLGDSPLHF. The chain uses TRBV4-1 and TRBJ1-6; perhaps TRBD1 as D (5 bases). This CDR3 comprises 15 residues. The V gene lost 1 base and the J gene lost 10 bases, with 14 bases spanning the gap. Per the germline V gene, CDR1 is MGHRA and CDR2 is YSYEKL.

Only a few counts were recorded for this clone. The CDR3 DNA reads TGCGCCAGCAGCCTACTCCCGGGACAGACCTACGAGCAGTACTTC. As protein: CASSLLPGQTYEQYF. This chain uses TRBV5-1 with TRBJ2-7, with 7 bases aligning to TRBD1. The germline V gene has CDR1 SGHRS and CDR2 YFSETQ. With 4 bases clipped from V and 2 bases from J, the junction kept 9 bases outside the gene matches. The CDR3 runs 15 residues.

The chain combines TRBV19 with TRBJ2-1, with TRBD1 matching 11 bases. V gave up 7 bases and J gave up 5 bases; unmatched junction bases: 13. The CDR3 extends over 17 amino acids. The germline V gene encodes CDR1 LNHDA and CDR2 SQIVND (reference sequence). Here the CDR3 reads CASTPLRGTGGNNEQFF. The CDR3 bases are TGTGCCAGTACCCCTCTTCGGGGGACAGGGGGAAACAATGAGCAGTTCTTC.

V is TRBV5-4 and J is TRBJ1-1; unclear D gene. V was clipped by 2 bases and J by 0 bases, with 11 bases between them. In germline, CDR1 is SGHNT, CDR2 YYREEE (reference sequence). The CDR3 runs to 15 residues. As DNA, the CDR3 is TGTGCCAGCAGCTTAGCTCCAGGAATGAACACTGAAGCTTTCTTT. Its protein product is CASSLAPGMNTEAFF.